Presented here are 22 T cell receptor beta chains from one specimen sequenced in a study of STAT3 mutations in large granular lymphocyte leukemia. The antigens of these receptors remain unknown. Broader study findings: In T-cell large granular lymphocyte leukemia, about half of patients showed multiple immunodominant subclonotypes.

Sequencing was performed with immunoSEQ multiplex PCR; in TCRdb, only in-frame clones are kept and a portion is missing. The table has approximately 25,000 clones, roughly 93% seen once. Sequencing input: peripheral blood mononuclear cells. These receptors all come from a man between 40 and 49 years old with T-cell large granular lymphocyte leukemia. Some clones in this sample may be carry-over from other donors' samples.

The rearrangement links TRBV18 to TRBJ2-5; perhaps TRBD1 as D (7 bases). V lost 6 bases, J lost 2 bases, and 13 bases lay in between. CDR3 length: 14 residues. Germline values: CDR1 KGHSH, CDR2 LQKENI. CDR3 region: CASSPQGGQETQYF. The CDR3 DNA is TGTGCCAGCTCCCCTCAGGGGGGACAAGAGACCCAGTACTTC. Together with reference TRBV18 and TRBJ2-5, the CDR3 gives the full variable domain: NAGVMQNPRHLVRRRGQEARLRCSPMKGHSHVYWYRQLPEEGLKFMVYLQKENIIDESGMPKERFSAEFPKEGPSILRIQQVVRGDSAAYFCASSPQGGQETQYFGPGTRLLVL.

This chain joins TRBV2 and TRBJ2-2; D is unresolved. With 8 bases removed from V and 8 bases from J, the gap between germline ends came to 12 bases. The germline V gene has CDR1 SNHLY and CDR2 FYNNEI. CDR3 length: 12 amino acids. The CDR3 spells CASRRDLGELFF. The CDR3 region has the DNA TGTGCCAGCCGCCGTGATTTGGGGGAGCTGTTTTTT.

This clone showed up just once. The V and J genes are TRBV11-2 and TRBJ2-7; D possibly corresponds to TRBD2 (7 bases). This CDR3 has 14 residues. V lost 6 bases, J lost 0 bases, and 12 bases lay in between. Germline CDR1 and CDR2: SGHAT and FQNNGV. The CDR3 loop is CASRRGPSSYEQYF. CDR3 coding DNA: TGTGCCAGCAGGCGGGGGCCGAGCTCCTACGAGCAGTACTTC. The variable domain in full, completed from reference TRBV11-2 and TRBJ2-7, reads EAGVAQSPRYKIIEKRQSVAFWCNPISGHATLYWYQQILGQGPKLLIQFQNNGVVDDSQLPKDRFSAERLKGVDSTLKIQPAKLEDSAVYLCASRRGPSSYEQYFGPGTRLTVT.

This clone was counted a single time. This chain links TRBV27 with TRBJ1-2; a weak D match, TRBD1 (6 bases). The CDR3 is 14 residues long. Trimming stripped 0 bases from V and 5 bases from J, with 10 bases between. In germline, CDR1 is MNHEY, CDR2 SMNVEV (reference sequence). This chain's CDR3 is CASSLSGGGYGYTF. The CDR3 region has the DNA TGTGCCAGCAGTTTATCAGGGGGAGGGTATGGCTACACCTTC.

The gene calls are TRBV28 and TRBJ2-7, with TRBD2 identical over 15 bases. Germline CDR1 MDHEN, CDR2 SYDVKM. This CDR3 region has 17 residues. Trimming at V came to 2 bases and at J to 9 bases, leaving 11 bases not matched to a gene. The CDR3 DNA reads as TGTGCCAGCAGTTTAGGTCCCTGGACTAGCGGGGGGGGCGGGCAGTACTTC. As protein: CASSLGPWTSGGGGQYF.

CDR3 loop: CASSYFGGGDNSPLHF. As DNA, the CDR3 is TGTGCCAGCAGTTACTTCGGGGGGGGTGATAATTCACCCCTCCACTTT. The chain links TRBV6-5 to TRBJ1-6, with D maybe TRBD1 (5 bases). The germline V and J ends were trimmed by 1 base and 5 bases, with 12 bases remaining between them. Germline assignment: CDR1 MNHEY and CDR2 SVGAGI. There are 16 residues in the CDR3.

The J gene is TRBJ1-2, the V gene TRBV28; no reliable D call. V was pared by 6 bases and J by 6 bases, with 17 bases between. This CDR3 spans 14 amino acids. Germline lookup yields CDR1 MDHEN and CDR2 SYDVKM. The CDR3 DNA is TGTGCCAGCAGCTCCCCAACACCCTTTCATGGCTACACCTTC. It is translated as CASSSPTPFHGYTF.

This clone was seen a few times. The chain has TRBV27 and TRBJ2-7; D perhaps matches TRBD2 (5 bases). V lost 7 bases to trimming and J lost 3 bases, with 13 bases between them. The germline V gene encodes CDR1 MNHEY and CDR2 SMNVEV (reference sequence). The CDR3 has 13 amino acids. The CDR3 spells CASKPGLNYEQYF. The CDR3 nucleotides read TGTGCCAGCAAGCCCGGACTGAACTACGAGCAGTACTTC.

In this sample, this clone turned up once. The rearrangement uses TRBV7-9 and TRBJ2-5; the D is unclear. Trimming left V 1 base short and J 2 bases short, with 8 bases between. Germline V gene data show CDR1 as SEHNR and CDR2 as FQNEAQ (reference sequence). CDR3 size: 14 residues. The CDR3, as DNA: TGTGCCAGCAGCTTAGACAGTCCGCAAGAGACCCAGTACTTC. Residues: CASSLDSPQETQYF.

J is TRBJ1-1 and V is TRBV30; D gene ambiguous. The germline CDR1 and CDR2 sequences are GTSNPN and SVGIG (reference sequence). V gave up 8 bases and J gave up 6 bases, with 13 bases separating them. This CDR3 comprises 11 residues. The chain's CDR3 is CARAELSEAFF. The CDR3 DNA is TGTGCCCGGGCTGAGCTTTCTGAAGCTTTCTTT.

The CDR3 region has the DNA TGCAGCGTACAGGGGGGAAGCTCCTACAATGAGCAGTTCTTC. Amino acid sequence: CSVQGGSSYNEQFF. This chain connects TRBV29-1 to TRBJ2-1; 8 bases match TRBD1. The junction had 4 bases not matched to a gene; V was cut back by 6 bases and J by 0 bases. The CDR3 is 14 residues long. Germline CDR1 SQVTM, CDR2 ANQGSEA.

This chain uses TRBV7-9 with TRBJ1-2; TRBD1 agrees at 10 bases. Germline CDR1 is SEHNR and CDR2 is FQNEAQ (reference sequence). Losses at the gene ends were 5 bases for V and 1 base for J; bases not matched to a gene: 7. The CDR3 is made up of 16 amino acids. The CDR3 bases are TGTGCCAGCAGCACGAACCGGGACAGGGGTAACTATGGCTACACCTTC. It specifies CASSTNRDRGNYGYTF.

The rearrangement links TRBV5-1 to TRBJ2-7; possibly TRBD1 or TRBD2 for D (5 bases each). The CDR3 spans 14 residues. Trimming took 0 bases from V and 3 from J, leaving 10 bases between them. CDR1 SGHRS and CDR2 YFSETQ come from the germline V gene. The CDR3 DNA is TGCGCCAGCAGCTTGGGAGGGGACGACTACGAGCAGTACTTC. Protein sequence: CASSLGGDDYEQYF.

This chain joins TRBV11-3 and TRBJ2-4, with D unresolved. V gave up 5 bases and J gave up 12 bases, with 17 bases separating them. The CDR3 is 13 residues long. Germline values: CDR1 SGHNT, CDR2 YENEEA. This CDR3 reads CASSHTPRSGQYF. CDR3 DNA: TGTGCCAGCAGCCACACGCCACGGTCTGGTCAGTACTTC.

This chain joins TRBV5-1 and TRBJ1-6, with TRBD1 matching over 9 bases. The CDR3 is made up of 16 amino acids. The germline V gene encodes CDR1 SGHRS and CDR2 YFSETQ. V dropped 2 bases and J dropped 6; count of bases not matched to a gene: 6. In nucleotides, the CDR3 is TGCGCCAGCAGCTTTACGGGACAGGGTTCTAATTCACCCCTCCACTTT. Translated: CASSFTGQGSNSPLHF. The full variable domain, rest sourced from reference TRBV5-1 and TRBJ1-6, is KAGVTQTPRYLIKTRGQQVTLSCSPISGHRSVSWYQQTPGQGLQFLFEYFSETQRNKGNFPGRFSGRQFSNSRSEMNVSTLELGDSALYLCASSFTGQGSNSPLHFGNGTRLTVT.

CDR3 nucleotide sequence: TGTGCCAGCAGCGTCACTAACGATTCACCCCTCCACTTT. Its protein is CASSVTNDSPLHF. The J gene is TRBJ1-6, the V gene TRBV14; D ambiguous. Germline V gives CDR1 SGHDN, CDR2 FVKESK. This CDR3 has 13 amino acids. Trimming shortened V by 5 bases and J by 8 bases, and 10 bases separated the two germline ends.

This clone was observed once. The rearrangement joins TRBV7-2 to TRBJ1-2, with a weak D call TRBD1 (5 bases). CDR3 size: 16 residues. Germline V gene data show CDR1 as SGHTA and CDR2 as FQGNSA. V was clipped by 2 bases and J by 2 bases, with 15 bases between them. CDR3 in amino acids: CASSLTGRGGNYGYTF. In DNA form, the CDR3 reads TGTGCCAGCAGCTTAACAGGTCGGGGTGGCAACTATGGCTACACCTTC.

The chain links TRBV7-6 to TRBJ1-2; weak D call: TRBD1 (5 bases). The CDR3 runs to 14 residues. Germline V gene data show CDR1 as SGHVS and CDR2 as FNYEAQ. Trimming cost V 2 bases and J 5 bases, with 12 bases left between them. The DNA of the CDR3 is TGTGCCAGCAGCTTATCCAGGTCAGGGTATGGCTACACCTTC. Protein sequence: CASSLSRSGYGYTF.

This chain connects TRBV7-9 to TRBJ2-3; TRBD2 aligns across 13 bases. In germline, CDR1 is SEHNR, CDR2 FQNEAQ (reference sequence). V dropped 4 bases and J dropped 2; count of bases not matched to a gene: 9. The CDR3 spans 18 residues. The CDR3 reads CASSSGLAGARLTDTQYF. CDR3 nucleotide sequence: TGTGCCAGCAGCTCCGGACTAGCGGGGGCCCGACTCACAGATACGCAGTATTTT.

The chain is built from TRBV11-2 and TRBJ2-7, with D tentatively TRBD1 (5 bases). V dropped 4 bases and J dropped 3 bases, with 10 bases sitting between them. CDR1 and CDR2 from the germline V gene are SGHAT and FQNNGV. The CDR3 covers 13 residues. Written as DNA, the CDR3 is TGTGCCAGCAGCTCAGACAGCTACTACGAGCAGTACTTC. This codes for CASSSDSYYEQYF.

This chain connects TRBV7-9 to TRBJ2-3, with 7 bases lining up with TRBD2. This CDR3 is 17 amino acids long. CDR1 is SEHNR and CDR2 is FQNEAQ in the germline V gene (reference sequence). The V segment lost 3 bases and the J segment 4 bases; nucleotides outside the gene matches: 13. CDR3: CASSFKGLAGGPDTQYF. The CDR3, as DNA: TGTGCCAGCAGCTTTAAGGGATTAGCGGGTGGGCCAGATACGCAGTATTTT.

The rearrangement joins TRBV6-1 to TRBJ1-4; TRBD1 agrees at 8 bases. Germline V gives CDR1 MNHNS, CDR2 SASEGT. The CDR3 contains 15 residues. V trimming: 6 bases; J trimming: 8 bases; junction bases outside the gene matches: 11. The chain's CDR3 is CASRDGQGLQEKLFF. DNA of the CDR3: TGTGCCAGCAGAGACGGACAGGGCCTACAGGAAAAACTGTTTTTT.